This T cell receptor beta chain was documented in a study of T-cell memory formation after mild COVID-19. On the study more broadly: Each donor largely had its own TCR clusters. Study-wide points: Among clones peaking at day 37 in the second wave, SARS-CoV-2 specificity remained unconfirmed. Contracting CD4+ clones were located mainly in CM and EM, and CD8+ clones in EMRA.

Points on this clonotype: Its target is unknown.

5'RACE primed from the constant segment yielded TCR alpha and TCR beta cDNA libraries bearing sample barcodes and UMIs. TCRdb ran MiXCR on the 5' RACE reads and lists one entry per CDR3 protein. The sample has around 300,000 distinct CDR3 sequences, 7% to 10% seen once. The CDR3 spans 12 residues. Trimming took off 4 bases at V and 4 bases at J, with 10 bases between the two ends. Germline-derived CDR1 and CDR2 are DFQATT and SNEGSKA (reference sequence). V is TRBV20-1 and J is TRBJ1-1; no clear D gene. The sequenced sample consisted of PBMCs or a T cell subset sorted from them (not recorded which). The receptor's source is a young man who had mild COVID-19 (a few samples of this study predate the infection). Cell type and time point are not known. CDR3 sequence: CSAMTQATEAFF. For the CDR3, the DNA is TGCAGTGCTATGACTCAGGCCACTGAAGCTTTCTTT.